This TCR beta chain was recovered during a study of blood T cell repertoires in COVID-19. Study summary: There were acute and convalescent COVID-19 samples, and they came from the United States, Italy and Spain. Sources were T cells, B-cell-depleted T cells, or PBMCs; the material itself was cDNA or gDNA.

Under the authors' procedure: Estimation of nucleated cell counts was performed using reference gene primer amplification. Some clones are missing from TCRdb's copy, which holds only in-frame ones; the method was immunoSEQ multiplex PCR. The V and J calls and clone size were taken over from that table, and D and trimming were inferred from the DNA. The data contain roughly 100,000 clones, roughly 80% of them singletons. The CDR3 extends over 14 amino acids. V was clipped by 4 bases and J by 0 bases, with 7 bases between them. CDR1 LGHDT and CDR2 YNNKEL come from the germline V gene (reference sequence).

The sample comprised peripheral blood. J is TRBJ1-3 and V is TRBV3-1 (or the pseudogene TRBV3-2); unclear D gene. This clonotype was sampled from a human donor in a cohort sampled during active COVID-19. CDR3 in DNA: TGTGCCAGCAGCCCAGGCTTCTCTGGAAACACCATATATTTT. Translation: CASSPGFSGNTIYF.